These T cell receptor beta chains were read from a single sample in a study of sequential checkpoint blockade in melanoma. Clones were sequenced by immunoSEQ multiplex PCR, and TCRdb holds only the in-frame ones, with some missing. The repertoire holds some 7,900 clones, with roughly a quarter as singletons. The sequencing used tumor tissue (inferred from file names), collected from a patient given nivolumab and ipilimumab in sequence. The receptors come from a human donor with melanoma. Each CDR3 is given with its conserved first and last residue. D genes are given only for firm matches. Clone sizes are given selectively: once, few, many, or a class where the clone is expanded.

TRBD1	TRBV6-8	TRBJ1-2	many	TGTGCCAGCAGAGATCAGGGGGCAGATGGCTACACCTTC	CASRDQGADGYTF
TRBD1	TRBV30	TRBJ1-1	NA	TGTGCCTGGAACCTCGGACAGGGAGTCACTGAAGCTTTCTTT	CAWNLGQGVTEAFF
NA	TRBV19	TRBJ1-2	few	TGTGCCAGTAGTATTGGTGGACAACACTATGGCTACACCTTC	CASSIGGQHYGYTF
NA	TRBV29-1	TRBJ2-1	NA	TGCAGCGTTGAAACGGGGAGATCCCACAATGAGCAGTTCTTC	CSVETGRSHNEQFF
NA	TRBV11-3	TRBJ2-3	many	TGTGCCAGCAGCATGGGACCACTCACAGATACGCAGTATTTT	CASSMGPLTDTQYF
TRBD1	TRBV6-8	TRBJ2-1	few	TGTGCCAGCACACAACGGGACAGGGGGCACAATGAGCAGTTCTTC	CASTQRDRGHNEQFF
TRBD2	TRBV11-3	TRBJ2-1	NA	TGTGCCAGCAGCTCAACTAGCGGGAGTTTACTGAGGAATGAGCAGTTCTTC	CASSSTSGSLLRNEQFF
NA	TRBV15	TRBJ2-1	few	TGTGCCACCAGCAGAGATGGGTTTCCGGACAATGAGCAGTTCTTC	CATSRDGFPDNEQFF
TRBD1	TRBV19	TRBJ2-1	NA	TGTGCCAGTAGTATAGGACAGGGGGTATACAATGAGCAGTTCTTC	CASSIGQGVYNEQFF
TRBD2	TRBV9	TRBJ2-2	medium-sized	TGTGCCAGCAGCGCTAGCGGGAGAAGCACCGGGGAGCTGTTTTTT	CASSASGRSTGELFF
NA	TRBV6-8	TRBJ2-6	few	TGTGCCAGCAGTGCCTACAGGACAGCCGTCTCTGGGGCCAACGTCCTGACTTTC	CASSAYRTAVSGANVLTF
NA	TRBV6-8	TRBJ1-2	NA	TGTGCCAGCAGTTACTCAAGGGGGGCCTATGGCTACACCTTC	CASSYSRGAYGYTF
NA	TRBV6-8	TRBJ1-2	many	TGTGCCAGCAGTTACCTCGCCAGGGCCTATGGCTACACCTTC	CASSYLARAYGYTF
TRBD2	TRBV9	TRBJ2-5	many	TGTGCCAGCAGCGTAGGGGGACTAGCGGGAGATGAAGAGACCCAGTACTTC	CASSVGGLAGDEETQYF
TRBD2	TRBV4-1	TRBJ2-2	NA	TGCGCCAGCAGCCAAGACTACCGGGGGGAATACGTCTCCGGGGAGCTGTTTTTT	CASSQDYRGEYVSGELFF
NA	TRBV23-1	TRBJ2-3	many	TGCGCCAGCAGCTTCAATACGGCAGATACGCAGTATTTT	CASSFNTADTQYF
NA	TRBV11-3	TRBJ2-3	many	TGTGCCAGCACCCGAGGGCCGGGGCGGGCAGATACGCAGTATTTT	CASTRGPGRADTQYF
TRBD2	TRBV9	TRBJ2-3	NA	TGTGCCAGCAGCGCCGAGCTCACTAGCGGGGATAAGCGAGATACGCAGTATTTT	CASSAELTSGDKRDTQYF
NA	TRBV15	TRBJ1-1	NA	TGTGCCACCAGCAGGCCTAGAGGACTCTCGGAGGCTTTCTTT	CATSRPRGLSEAFF
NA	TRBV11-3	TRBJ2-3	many	TGTGCCAGCAGCCCCGACAGAACTCAGGGCACAGATACGCAGTATTTT	CASSPDRTQGTDTQYF
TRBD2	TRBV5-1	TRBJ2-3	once	TGCGCCAGCAGCCCAAGCAAGACTAGCGGGTGGGTAGATACGCAGTATTTT	CASSPSKTSGWVDTQYF
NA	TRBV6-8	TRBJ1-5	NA	TGTGCCACATGCCGTGGGGGATTAGGCAGCAATCAGCCCCAGCATTTT	CATCRGGLGSNQPQHF
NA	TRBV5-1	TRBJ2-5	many	TGCGCCAGCAGCTTGTCGGACAGCCAAGAGACCCAGTACTTC	CASSLSDSQETQYF
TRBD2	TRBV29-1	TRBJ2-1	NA	TGCAGCATATTCCTAGCGGGAGGAGTCACCTACAATGAGCAGTTCTTC	CSIFLAGGVTYNEQFF
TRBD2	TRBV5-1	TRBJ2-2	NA	TGCGCCAGCAGCTTGCTTAGCGGGATGAACACCGGGGAGCTGTTTTTT	CASSLLSGMNTGELFF
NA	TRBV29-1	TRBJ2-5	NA	TGCAGCGTTGAGTTCGCAGGCCAACAAGAGACCCAGTACTTC	CSVEFAGQQETQYF
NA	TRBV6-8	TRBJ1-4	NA	TGTGCCAGCAGTTTAAGGGGGACCACTAATGAAAAACTGTTTTTT	CASSLRGTTNEKLFF
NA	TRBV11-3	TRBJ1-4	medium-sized	TGTGCCAGCAGCCGGACCGTTTTTAATGAAAAACTGTTTTTT	CASSRTVFNEKLFF
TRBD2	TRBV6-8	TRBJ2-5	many	TGTGCCAGTGGGACTAGCGGGAGGGCGACGGGGAAGACCCAGTACTTC	CASGTSGRATGKTQYF
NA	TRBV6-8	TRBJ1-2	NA	TGTGCCAGCAGCTCAGGGTTCTATGGCTACACCTTC	CASSSGFYGYTF
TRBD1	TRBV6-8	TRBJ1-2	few	TGTGCCAGCAGTTCGACAGGGGCCTATGGCTACACCTTC	CASSSTGAYGYTF
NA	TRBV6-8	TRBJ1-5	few	TGTGCCAGCAGTGAGTGGCAGGGGAGCAATCAGCCCCAGCATTTT	CASSEWQGSNQPQHF
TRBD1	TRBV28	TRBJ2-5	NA	TGTGCCAGCAGCTTAACAGGGGGCATATCGGGGAGAGAGACCCAGTACTTC	CASSLTGGISGRETQYF
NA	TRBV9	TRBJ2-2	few	TGTGCCAGCAGCACCTTAGCGTACCTAGCGACCGGGGAGCTGTTTTTT	CASSTLAYLATGELFF
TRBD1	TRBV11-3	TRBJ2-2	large	TGTGCCAGCAGCCACCGACAGGGGAACACCGGGGAGCTGTTTTTT	CASSHRQGNTGELFF
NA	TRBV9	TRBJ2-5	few	TGTGCCAGCAGCGTAGGGTCTAGTAATAAGGAGACCCAGTACTTC	CASSVGSSNKETQYF
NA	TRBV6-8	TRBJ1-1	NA	TGTGCCAGGCCCCCGGGGGAGCCCGCACGGGGGACTGAAGCTTTCTTT	CARPPGEPARGTEAFF
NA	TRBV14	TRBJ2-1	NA	TGTGCCAGCAGCCAAGAATCGATCACTAATCCCTACAATGAGCAGTTCTTC	CASSQESITNPYNEQFF
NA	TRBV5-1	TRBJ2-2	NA	TGCGCCAGCCGCGCTAACGGAGGGGGAGGTCTGCTGAACACCGGGGAGCTGTTTTTT	CASRANGGGGLLNTGELFF
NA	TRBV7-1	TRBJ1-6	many	TGTGCCAGCAGCCGGGAGTATATAGGGGATTCACCCCTCCACTTT	CASSREYIGDSPLHF
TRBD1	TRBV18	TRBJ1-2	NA	TGTGCCAGCTCACCCCAACCGACAGGGGGCGCTCACTATGGCTACACCTTC	CASSPQPTGGAHYGYTF
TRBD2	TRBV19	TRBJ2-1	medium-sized	TGTGCCAGTAGTATTAGCGGGAGACTCAATGAGCAGTTCTTC	CASSISGRLNEQFF
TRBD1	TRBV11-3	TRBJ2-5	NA	TGTGCCAGCAGCTTGAACAGGGGGTGGCAAGAGACCCAGTACTTC	CASSLNRGWQETQYF
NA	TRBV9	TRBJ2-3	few	TGTGCCAGCAGTGACCCCGGGGGGCCTACAGATACGCAGTATTTT	CASSDPGGPTDTQYF
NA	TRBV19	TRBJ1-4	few	TGTGCCAGTAAAGCTGGGAGTCCGGGGGAAAAACTGTTTTTT	CASKAGSPGEKLFF
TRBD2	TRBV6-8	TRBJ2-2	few	TGTGCCAGCAGCCCCCTAGCGGGAGTTGGCACCGGGGAGCTGTTTTTT	CASSPLAGVGTGELFF
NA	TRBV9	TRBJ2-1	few	TGTGCCAGCAGCGTAGCGGGCTGGGGATATGAGCAGTTCTTC	CASSVAGWGYEQFF
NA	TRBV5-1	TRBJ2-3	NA	TGCGCCAGCAGCTCCTGGACTACCACAGATACGCAGTATTTT	CASSSWTTTDTQYF
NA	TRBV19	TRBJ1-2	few	TGTGCCAGTATCGGGAACCTTCGGAGGTATGGCTACACCTTC	CASIGNLRRYGYTF
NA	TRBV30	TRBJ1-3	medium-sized	TGTGCCTGGAGTGCATCTGGAAACACCATATATTTT	CAWSASGNTIYF